This T cell receptor beta chain was captured by sequencing in a study of T-cell memory formation after mild COVID-19 listed by TCRdb under 2021. Context from the whole study: TCR sequence clusters from the two donors were largely donor specific. Longitudinal TCRalpha and TCRbeta repertoire sequencing tracked T-cell clones expanding and contracting after mild COVID-19 in two donors. The cohort was made up of two young adult volunteers, one female and one male, who were previously healthy. General conclusions and limits of the study: The second-wave clones that peaked on day 37 were not confirmed to be SARS-CoV-2 specific. The detection of some responding clones in pre-infection memory suggests that pre-existing cross-reactive memory T cells joined the SARS-CoV-2 response. Contracting CD4+ clones were located mainly in the CM and EM memory subsets, whereas CD8+ clones were found to be enriched in EMRA. Balanced CD4/CD8 phenotypes were observed for clones contracting from day 15 to 85, whereas a bias towards CD4+ was observed for a second wave of clones expanding from day 15 to 37. Only a couple of mild cases were covered by the study, and larger cohorts that include severe cases with pre-infection samples were considered necessary.

The sequencer listed for this sample is Illumina NovaSeq 6000. cDNA libraries for TCRalpha and TCRbeta were prepared by 5'RACE using constant-segment primers, with sample barcodes and unique molecular identifiers added. Trizol reagent was used to extract RNA from every sample. Libraries were amplified in two PCR steps, with a second sample barcode and Illumina TruSeq adapters added in the second step. Libraries were sequenced on an Illumina NovaSeq with 2 x 150 bp paired-end reads. The study's own analysis went as follows. Demultiplexing of reads and collapsing into UMI-guided consensus sequences were performed with migec v1.2.7. Using mixcr v2.1.11, UMI consensuses were aligned to TRA and TRB V and J templates and then assembled into clonotypes. A clonotype was counted as expanded or contracted only if both edgeR and NoisET called the change significant, with noise models trained on biological replicates. For edgeR calls, a false discovery rate-adjusted p below 0.01 and a log2 fold-change threshold of 1 were applied. As an exploratory analysis of dynamics, max-normalized trajectories of the 1000 most abundant clonotypes were examined by PCA with hierarchical clustering. Each responding clone was given a CD4 or CD8 phenotype based on the CD4+ and CD8+ repertoires, which had been sequenced separately. The public reads were reanalyzed by TCRdb: fastp trimming at Q25, MiXCR alignment, in-frame beta chains only. All rows with the same CDR3 protein become a single entry with the most common DNA and genes. Here the V and J calls rest on TCRdb's processing, not on the authors' analysis. For this sample the table gives 150,000 to 200,000 distinct CDR3 sequences, of which roughly 15% were detected only once. The ten largest clones add up to about 14% of the sample.

Taken from cysteine to phenylalanine, the CDR3 has 15 residues. Only CDR3 DNA is held: 45 bases, read in frame from base 1. CDR1 LGHNA and CDR2 YNFKEQ were looked up in the germline V gene. Germline trimming amounts to 4 bases on V and 2 bases on J, with 3 as the count of junction bases outside the gene matches. Ficoll-Paque density gradient centrifugation was the method used to isolate PBMCs. Note on this clonotype: Its antigen is still unknown. No base quality values were provided; no much bigger clone lies one nucleotide off.

The TCR originated in an adult woman who had mild COVID-19 (a few samples of this study predate the infection). The sample titles of this study are shuffled in the database, so cell type and time point are left out; the donor was told from shared clones. Sequencing was performed on PBMCs or a T cell subset sorted from them (not recorded which). The rearranged segments are TRBV4-2 and TRBJ2-2; 8 of the junction bases match TRBD2. In nucleotide form, the sequence is TGTGCCAGCAGCCGGAGCGGGAGTAACACCGGGGAGCTGTTTTTT. This gives the protein CASSRSGSNTGELFF.